Listed below are T cell receptor beta chains from one sample, sequenced in a study of blood T cells in healthy people across ages. TCRdb recomputed calls from the 5' RACE reads with MiXCR, one row per CDR3 protein. This table has under 850,000 distinct CDR3 sequences, under 40% appearing once. The specimen sequenced was blood. The source is a young man in good health. The conserved cysteine and the conserved F or W are not part of the CDR3 here.

TRBJ1-2 11 TRBV12-3/TRBV12-4 ASSLSRVDGYT
TRBJ1-6 12 TRBV19 ASEVGTRNSPLH
TRBJ1-2 12 TRBV12-3/TRBV12-4 ASSLGGLGSGYT
TRBJ2-7 9 TRBV5-6 ASSRHNEQY
TRBJ1-6 16 TRBV10-2 ASSPGQGSHSYNSPLH
TRBJ2-3 13 TRBV14 ASSQPGTSTDTQY
TRBJ1-5 13 TRBV7-2 ASSYVGGSNQPQH
TRBJ1-2 11 TRBV5-1 ASSLEGIDGYT
TRBJ1-1 13 TRBV5-6 ASSLVGALNTEAF
TRBJ2-7 11 TRBV12-3/TRBV12-4 ASSFYESYEQY
TRBJ2-3 17 TRBV12-3/TRBV12-4 ASRPRTGALLKVTDTQY
TRBJ2-1 14 TRBV5-6 ASSLDRGATYNEQF
TRBJ2-2 13 TRBV10-3 AISWDGANTGELF
TRBJ2-5 14 TRBV21-1 ASSPSAGGGQETQY
TRBJ1-1 14 TRBV20-1 SARVRKGQLNTEAF
TRBJ1-1 14 TRBV27 ASSPGKQAANTEAF
TRBJ2-5 12 TRBV4-2 ASSQGVAGETQY
TRBJ2-7 14 TRBV5-4 ASSFGADASYNEQY
TRBJ1-1 13 TRBV4-2 ASSQMDRQNTEAF
TRBJ1-1 11 TRBV27 ASSPRSNTEAF
TRBJ2-5 13 TRBV7-3 ASSLTGGALETQY